A selection of T cell receptor beta chains follows, all from one sample in a study of T cells in localized non-small cell lung cancer. Repertoires were generated with immunoSEQ multiplex PCR, while TCRdb's copy carries only in-frame clones and drops some. The sample has 72,000 or so clones, around 85% seen once. The sequenced sample was peripheral blood, obtained before any cancer treatment. All receptors derive from a male donor at least 60 years old with stage III squamous cell lung carcinoma. CDR3s include the opening cysteine and the closing phenylalanine or tryptophan. D genes are given only for firm matches. Part of the rows lack a size; the others show once, few, many or a class for expanded clones.

size: once; J: TRBJ1-2; D: TRBD1; V: TRBV9; CDR3: CASSPRDRGTRGYTF; DNA: TGTGCCAGCAGCCCCCGGGACAGGGGGACGCGGGGCTACACCTTC
size: -; J: TRBJ2-5; D: -; V: TRBV19; CDR3: CASSDPGTPSGETQYF; DNA: TGTGCCAGTAGTGACCCCGGGACCCCCTCGGGGGAGACCCAGTACTTC
size: -; J: TRBJ1-2; D: -; V: TRBV7-2; CDR3: CASTLPATGGSGYTF; DNA: TGTGCCAGCACCCTCCCGGCAACGGGGGGAAGCGGCTACACCTTC
size: -; J: TRBJ2-2; D: -; V: TRBV5-1; CDR3: CASSLVGYTGELFF; DNA: TGCGCCAGCAGCTTGGTTGGGTACACCGGGGAGCTGTTTTTT
size: -; J: TRBJ1-3; D: -; V: TRBV19; CDR3: CASSFAGRTGNTIYF; DNA: TGTGCCAGTAGTTTCGCAGGGCGAACTGGAAACACCATATATTTT
size: -; J: TRBJ1-1; D: -; V: TRBV18; CDR3: CASSPAGGVLNTEAFF; DNA: TGTGCCAGCTCACCAGCTGGGGGCGTTTTGAACACTGAAGCTTTCTTT
size: few; J: TRBJ1-4; D: TRBD1; V: TRBV19; CDR3: CASSRVQGASGEKLFF; DNA: TGTGCCAGTAGTCGGGTCCAGGGGGCAAGCGGTGAAAAACTGTTTTTT
size: -; J: TRBJ2-3; D: TRBD1; V: TRBV15; CDR3: CATSRDPRDTGGAYTQYF; DNA: TGTGCCACCAGCAGAGATCCCCGGGACACAGGGGGCGCGTATACGCAGTATTTT
size: -; J: TRBJ2-1; D: -; V: TRBV2; CDR3: CASSDEWGQQFF; DNA: TGTGCCAGCAGTGACGAGTGGGGGCAGCAGTTCTTC
size: -; J: TRBJ2-5; D: -; V: TRBV15; CDR3: CATSTRDLRGETQYF; DNA: TGTGCCACCAGCACCCGGGACCTCAGGGGAGAGACCCAGTACTTC
size: -; J: TRBJ2-2; D: -; V: TRBV19; CDR3: CASSSQRNTGELFF; DNA: TGTGCCAGTAGTTCTCAGAGGAACACCGGGGAGCTGTTTTTT
size: -; J: TRBJ1-1; D: -; V: TRBV5-4; CDR3: CASSPDPTGTEAFF; DNA: TGTGCCAGCAGTCCCGACCCCACCGGCACTGAAGCTTTCTTT
size: -; J: TRBJ2-2; D: -; V: TRBV5-1; CDR3: CASSLSQENTGELFF; DNA: TGCGCCAGCAGCTTGTCACAGGAGAACACCGGGGAGCTGTTTTTT
size: -; J: TRBJ1-3; D: TRBD1; V: TRBV9; CDR3: CASSVGNRGLHTIYF; DNA: TGTGCCAGCAGCGTAGGGAACAGGGGGCTACACACCATATATTTT
size: -; J: TRBJ1-1; D: TRBD1; V: TRBV19; CDR3: CASSYTGATTGEAFF; DNA: TGTGCCAGTAGTTACACAGGGGCCACAACTGGTGAAGCTTTCTTT
size: few; J: TRBJ1-1; D: -; V: TRBV30; CDR3: CAWRVTGNTEAFF; DNA: TGTGCCTGGAGGGTTACAGGGAACACTGAAGCTTTCTTT
size: -; J: TRBJ1-1; D: -; V: TRBV10-3; CDR3: CAISDYRRHTEAFF; DNA: TGTGCCATCAGTGATTACAGGAGGCACACTGAAGCTTTCTTT
size: -; J: TRBJ1-2; D: -; V: TRBV5-6; CDR3: CASSLETLDLYGYTF; DNA: TGTGCCAGCAGCTTGGAAACCCTCGACCTCTATGGCTACACCTTC
size: -; J: TRBJ1-5; D: -; V: TRBV6-1; CDR3: CASSPRGNQPQHF; DNA: TGTGCCAGCAGTCCTCGGGGCAATCAGCCCCAGCATTTT
size: once; J: TRBJ2-2; D: TRBD2; V: TRBV5-4; CDR3: CASSPGGAGGLTGELFF; DNA: TGTGCCAGCAGCCCCGGGGGAGCGGGGGGGCTCACCGGGGAGCTGTTTTTT
size: -; J: TRBJ1-2; D: -; V: TRBV19; CDR3: CASSIDSSRPFKGGYTF; DNA: TGTGCCAGTAGTATAGATTCAAGTAGACCCTTTAAGGGTGGCTACACCTTC
size: -; J: TRBJ1-5; D: -; V: TRBV19; CDR3: CASRTRQDNQPQHF; DNA: TGTGCCAGTAGAACGAGACAGGACAATCAGCCCCAGCATTTT
size: -; J: TRBJ1-1; D: -; V: TRBV7-9; CDR3: CASSLVGGGNTEAFF; DNA: TGTGCCAGCAGCTTAGTAGGGGGAGGGAACACTGAAGCTTTCTTT
size: -; J: TRBJ2-3; D: TRBD1; V: TRBV5-4; CDR3: CASSLPGDSPQYF; DNA: TGTGCCAGCAGCCTGCCAGGGGACAGTCCGCAGTATTTT
size: -; J: TRBJ2-2; D: -; V: TRBV27; CDR3: CASRRALNTGELFF; DNA: TGTGCCAGCAGGAGGGCGTTGAACACCGGGGAGCTGTTTTTT
size: -; J: TRBJ1-1; D: TRBD1; V: TRBV27; CDR3: CASYPGGGSAEAFF; DNA: TGTGCCAGCTATCCAGGGGGCGGCTCGGCGGAAGCTTTCTTT
size: once; J: TRBJ1-5; D: -; V: TRBV7-2; CDR3: CASSLTGRPQHF; DNA: TGTGCCAGCAGCTTAACCGGTAGGCCCCAGCATTTT
size: -; J: TRBJ2-3; D: -; V: TRBV30; CDR3: CAWTISGSHTDTQYF; DNA: TGTGCCTGGACTATCTCGGGCTCGCACACAGATACGCAGTATTTT
size: -; J: TRBJ2-3; D: TRBD1; V: TRBV5-1; CDR3: CASSLGTGTDTQYF; DNA: TGCGCCAGCAGCCTTGGGACAGGCACAGATACGCAGTATTTT
size: few; J: TRBJ1-1; D: TRBD1; V: TRBV28; CDR3: CASSFAGGTEAFF; DNA: TGTGCCAGCAGTTTCGCAGGGGGCACTGAAGCTTTCTTT
size: -; J: TRBJ1-2; D: -; V: TRBV6-1; CDR3: CASSEGTDIYGYTF; DNA: TGTGCCAGCAGTGAAGGGACAGATATCTATGGCTACACCTTC
size: -; J: TRBJ1-5; D: -; V: TRBV5-1; CDR3: CASSPEGSGPNQPQHF; DNA: TGCGCCAGCAGCCCTGAAGGATCGGGACCGAATCAGCCCCAGCATTTT
size: few; J: TRBJ1-5; D: TRBD1; V: TRBV2; CDR3: CASSVDRGRAQPQHF; DNA: TGTGCCAGCAGCGTGGACAGGGGTAGGGCTCAGCCCCAGCATTTT
size: -; J: TRBJ1-1; D: -; V: TRBV4-2; CDR3: CASSQGSLGSEAFF; DNA: TGTGCCAGCAGCCAAGGTTCCTTGGGCAGTGAAGCTTTCTTT
size: -; J: TRBJ2-1; D: -; V: TRBV2; CDR3: CASIRGRNNEQFF; DNA: TGTGCCAGTATAAGGGGACGGAACAATGAGCAGTTCTTC
size: -; J: TRBJ1-3; D: -; V: TRBV30; CDR3: CAWRRPGTPGNTIYF; DNA: TGTGCCTGGAGGAGACCTGGGACTCCTGGAAACACCATATATTTT
size: -; J: TRBJ1-5; D: -; V: TRBV27; CDR3: CASSSQGRQPQHF; DNA: TGTGCCAGCAGTTCACAGGGTAGGCAGCCCCAGCATTTT
size: -; J: TRBJ1-2; D: -; V: TRBV14; CDR3: CASSQGFVYGYTF; DNA: TGTGCCAGCAGCCAAGGGTTCGTCTATGGCTACACCTTC
size: -; J: TRBJ1-3; D: -; V: TRBV7-2; CDR3: CASSLDTASGNTIYF; DNA: TGTGCCAGCAGCTTAGACACGGCCTCTGGAAACACCATATATTTT
size: few; J: TRBJ1-2; D: -; V: TRBV7-2; CDR3: CASSFNGDSQIGYTF; DNA: TGTGCCAGCAGCTTCAACGGGGACTCCCAAATAGGCTACACCTTC